The 22 T cell receptor beta chains below were found in one sample sequenced in a study of response to subunit inactivated influenza vaccine. MiXCR, applied by TCRdb to the RT-PCR reads, yields one record per CDR3 protein. The sample lists hundreds of thousands of distinct CDR3 sequences; around a sixth were seen once. Source: PBMCs from blood, taken more than 4 days after vaccination. The receptors were gathered from a man aged 50-60 years who received an inactivated influenza vaccine.

This chain links TRBV20-1 with TRBJ2-1; 11 bases match TRBD2. V gave up 1 base and J gave up 2 bases; unmatched junction bases: 7. CDR1 is DFQATT, CDR2 SNEGSKA, per germline (reference sequence). There are 17 residues in the CDR3. The CDR3 sequence: CSARATSGGFPYNEQFF. The CDR3, as DNA: TGCAGTGCTAGAGCTACTAGCGGGGGCTTTCCCTACAATGAGCAGTTCTTC.

V gene TRBV5-5 combines with J gene TRBJ2-3, with TRBD1 matching over 9 bases. The ends lost 3 bases at V and 0 bases at J; junction bases unmatched: 5. This CDR3 is 16 amino acids long. The germline CDR1 and CDR2 sequences are SGHKS and YYEKEE (reference sequence). In DNA form, the CDR3 reads TGTGCCAGCAGCTCAGGACAGGGGCATAGCACAGATACGCAGTATTTT. Its translation: CASSSGQGHSTDTQYF.

The chain joins TRBV20-1 to TRBJ2-7, with 7 nucleotides matching TRBD1. CDR1 and CDR2 from the germline V gene are DFQATT and SNEGSKA (reference sequence). This CDR3 region has 15 residues. Trimming cost V 3 bases and J 0 bases; bases outside gene matches: 8. The CDR3: CSASYLGQNSYEQYF. The CDR3 DNA sequence: TGCAGTGCTAGCTACCTGGGACAGAACTCCTACGAGCAGTACTTC.

The chain has TRBV28 and TRBJ2-2, with 7 bases fitting TRBD2. The V gene's germline CDR1 is MDHEN and CDR2 SYDVKM. After removal of 4 bases from V and 3 bases from J, the junction contained 11 bases not matched to a gene. The CDR3 contains 17 residues. The CDR3 loop is CASSYRDYPKYTGELFF. The CDR3 region has the DNA TGTGCCAGCAGTTACCGGGACTACCCGAAGTACACCGGGGAGCTGTTTTTT.

At least ten counts were recorded for this clonotype. The J gene is TRBJ2-7, the V gene TRBV5-1; D unresolved. The germline V gene encodes CDR1 SGHRS and CDR2 YFSETQ. V lost 0 bases and J lost 1, with 5 bases in between. CDR3 length: 13 amino acids. The CDR3 spells CASSLGASYEQYF. The CDR3 DNA reads TGCGCCAGCAGCTTGGGAGCGTCCTACGAGCAGTACTTC.

A few counts support this clonotype. V is TRBV29-1 and J is TRBJ2-5; no firm D call. Per germline, CDR1 SQVTM and CDR2 ANQGSEA. The CDR3 spans 13 residues. Deletions cut 1 base from V and 5 bases from J, with 11 bases between. CDR3 bases: TGCAGCGTTGAAGTTTCCCCTGTGGAGACCCAGTACTTC. Encoded protein: CSVEVSPVETQYF.

The chain carries TRBV27 and TRBJ1-1, with a weak D call TRBD1 (6 bases). CDR3 length: 14 residues. Germline V lookup: CDR1 MNHEY, CDR2 SMNVEV (reference sequence). The ends were cut back, 5 bases at V and 4 bases at J, with 14 bases in the middle. The CDR3 here is CASSGGKDFTEAFF. CDR3 coding DNA: TGTGCCAGCAGTGGGGGCAAAGACTTCACTGAAGCTTTCTTT.

The chain carries TRBV20-1 and TRBJ2-3; weak D call: TRBD2 (7 bases). The CDR3 length is 14 residues. With 6 bases removed from V and 1 base from J, the gap between germline ends came to 14 bases. CDR1 DFQATT and CDR2 SNEGSKA come from the germline V gene (reference sequence). CDR3 sequence: CSAQKGGGTDTQYF. CDR3 nucleotide sequence: TGCAGTGCCCAGAAGGGGGGGGGCACAGATACGCAGTATTTT.

This clonotype has ten or more counts. This chain joins TRBV5-1 and TRBJ2-3, with D possibly matching TRBD2 (5 bases). Per germline, CDR1 SGHRS and CDR2 YFSETQ. This CDR3 region has 17 residues. V dropped 1 base and J dropped 3 bases, with 18 bases sitting between them. The CDR3 DNA sequence: TGCGCCAGCAGCTTGTTTACTAGTAGGATGTCTACAGATACGCAGTATTTT. Translation: CASSLFTSRMSTDTQYF.

In its sample, this clonotype was seen a few times. The DNA of the CDR3 is TGTGCCAGCAGCGCGGGGGGGCTGACGTGGGGGACCCAGTACTTC. Its translation is CASSAGGLTWGTQYF. The chain couples TRBV13 to TRBJ2-5; 9 bases agree with TRBD2. CDR1 and CDR2 (germline): PRHDT, FYEKMQ (reference sequence). The V segment lost 5 bases and the J segment 7 bases; nucleotides outside the gene matches: 11. The CDR3 is 15 residues long. The variable domain in full, with the rest retrieved from reference TRBV13 and TRBJ2-5, is AAGVIQSPRHLIKEKRETATLKCYPIPRHDTVYWYQQGPGQDPQFLISFYEKMQSDKGSIPDRFSAQQFSDYHSELNMSSLELGDSALYFCASSAGGLTWGTQYFGPGTRLLVL.

The rearrangement links TRBV28 to TRBJ2-4; D not certain. The ends were cut back, 6 bases at V and 3 bases at J, with 18 bases in the middle. CDR3 length: 16 residues. Looked up from germline, CDR1 is MDHEN and CDR2 is SYDVKM. CDR3 loop: CASRESVTLHKNIQYF. In DNA, the CDR3 is TGTGCCAGCAGGGAGAGTGTGACCCTACACAAAAACATTCAGTACTTC.

This clonotype was observed a few times. The V and J genes are TRBV5-1 and TRBJ1-4; tentative D call: TRBD1 (5 bases). CDR1 and CDR2 (germline): SGHRS, YFSETQ. V was clipped by 5 bases and J by 4 bases, with 9 bases between them. The CDR3 covers 13 residues. CDR3 amino acids: CASSTGDNEKLFF. CDR3 bases: TGCGCCAGCAGTACGGGGGATAATGAAAAACTGTTTTTT.

This clonotype was seen at least ten times. The rearrangement links TRBV10-3 to TRBJ2-5; D ambiguous. The CDR3 covers 14 residues. Germline CDR1 reads ENHRY; CDR2 reads SYGVKD. V shed 7 bases and J shed 1 base, with 13 bases lying between them. CDR3 sequence reads: CAIKNNGPQETQYF. The CDR3 DNA reads TGTGCCATCAAAAATAATGGTCCCCAAGAGACCCAGTACTTC.

This clonotype was observed a few times. The rearrangement links TRBV4-1 to TRBJ1-1; D gene ambiguous. With 3 bases removed from V and 11 bases from J, the gap between germline ends came to 19 bases. The CDR3 consists of 14 residues. Per germline, CDR1 MGHRA and CDR2 YSYEKL. CDR3 amino acids: CASSQPYSTPLAFF. As DNA, the CDR3 is TGCGCCAGCAGCCAGCCGTACTCGACGCCCTTGGCTTTCTTT.

The genes are TRBV4-2 and TRBJ2-3, with D possibly TRBD1 on 6 matching bases. This CDR3 has 16 residues. V was pared by 1 base and J by 1 base, with 12 bases between. Germline V gene sequence: CDR1 LGHNA, CDR2 YNFKEQ. The CDR3 DNA follows: TGTGCCAGCAGCCAAGTGGCGGCAGGGGGCACAGATACGCAGTATTTT. As protein: CASSQVAAGGTDTQYF.

V is TRBV7-9 and J is TRBJ2-1; TRBD2 aligns across 8 bases. V shed 4 bases and J 1 base; nucleotides not matched to a gene: 6. The CDR3 is 16 residues long. The germline V gene has CDR1 SEHNR and CDR2 FQNEAQ (reference sequence). The CDR3 spells CASSSGRGNSYNEQFF. The CDR3 DNA reads TGTGCCAGCAGCTCCGGGAGGGGAAATTCCTACAATGAGCAGTTCTTC. The full variable domain, rest sourced from reference TRBV7-9 and TRBJ2-1, is DTGVSQNPRHKITKRGQNVTFRCDPISEHNRLYWYRQTLGQGPEFLTYFQNEAQLEKSRLLSDRFSAERPKGSFSTLEIQRTEQGDSAMYLCASSSGRGNSYNEQFFGPGTRLTVL.

This clonotype has a handful of counts. Sequence at one end of the junction differs from germline and may be a read error. The V gene is TRBV7-3, the J gene TRBJ2-3; TRBD1 might be the D (6 bases). The CDR3 spans 13 residues. Looked up from germline, CDR1 is SGHTA and CDR2 is FQGTGA. The CDR3 sequence: CASSLTGPDTQYF. CDR3 nucleotide sequence: TGTGCCAGCAGTTTAACAGGGCCAGATACGCAGTATTTT. Full variable domain (rest looked up from reference TRBV7-3 and TRBJ2-3): GAGVSQTPSNKVTEKGKYVELRCDPISGHTALYWYRQSLGQGPEFLIYFQGTGAADDSGLPNDRFFAVRPEGSVSTLKIQRTERGDSAVYLCASSLTGPDTQYFGPGTRLTVL.

This clonotype has only a few counts. V and J are TRBV4-3 and TRBJ2-5, with 7 bases fitting TRBD1. V lost 4 bases, J lost 2 bases, and 7 bases stayed unmatched. From germline, CDR1 is LGHNA and CDR2 YSLEER. The CDR3 has 15 amino acids. The CDR3 DNA reads TGCGCCAGCAGCCTATCGGGACAGCCACAAGAGACCCAGTACTTC. Its protein product is CASSLSGQPQETQYF.

For the CDR3, the DNA is TGCGCCAGCAGCCCACTAGAGGTTCAAGAGACCCAGTACTTC. Its protein product is CASSPLEVQETQYF. J is TRBJ2-5 and V is TRBV5-1; possibly TRBD2 for D (5 bases). The CDR3 totals 14 residues. Germline-derived CDR1 and CDR2 are SGHRS and YFSETQ. Between the trimmed V and J ends, which lost 4 bases and 2 bases, there was a span of 12 bases.

The sample holds one count of this clonotype. This rearrangement joins TRBV4-1 to TRBJ1-2, with D perhaps matching TRBD1 (5 bases). The CDR3 contains 14 residues. Germline assignment: CDR1 MGHRA and CDR2 YSYEKL. Trimming stripped 3 bases from V and 8 bases from J, with 16 bases between. CDR3 loop: CASSHNQGSGGYTF. As DNA, the CDR3 is TGCGCCAGCAGCCATAATCAGGGTTCTGGCGGCTACACCTTC.

The chain recombines TRBV29-1 with TRBJ2-3, with D possibly TRBD1 on 6 matching bases. CDR1 SQVTM and CDR2 ANQGSEA come from the germline V gene. This CDR3 has 15 residues. V was trimmed by 0 bases and J by 2 bases, leaving 12 bases between them. The CDR3 loop is CSVEDRDTSTDTQYF. Written as DNA, the CDR3 is TGCAGCGTTGAAGATCGGGACACCTCCACAGATACGCAGTATTTT.

CDR3 in DNA: TGTGCCACCAGTGACCCGTTAGCGGGAGGAAGCTACAATGAGCAGTTCTTC. The encoded protein is CATSDPLAGGSYNEQFF. The J gene is TRBJ2-1, the V gene TRBV24-1; TRBD2 agrees at 10 bases. Germline V CDR1 and CDR2: KGHDR, SFDVKD. J gave up 3 bases and V 4 bases, and 8 bases lay outside the gene matches. This CDR3 region has 17 residues.